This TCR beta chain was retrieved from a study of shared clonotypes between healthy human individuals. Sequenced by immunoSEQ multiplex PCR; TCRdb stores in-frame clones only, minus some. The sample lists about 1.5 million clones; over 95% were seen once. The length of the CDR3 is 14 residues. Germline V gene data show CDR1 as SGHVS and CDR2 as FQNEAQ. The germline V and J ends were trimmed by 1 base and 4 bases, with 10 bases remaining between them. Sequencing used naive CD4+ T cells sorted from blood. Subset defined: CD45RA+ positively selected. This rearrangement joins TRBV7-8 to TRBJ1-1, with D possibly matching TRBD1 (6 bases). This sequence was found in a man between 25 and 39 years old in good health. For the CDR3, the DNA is TGTGCCAGCAGCTTAGGAAGAGGGGGCACTGAAGCTTTCTTT. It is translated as CASSLGRGGTEAFF.